This entry describes one T cell receptor (beta chain). Sequenced by immunoSEQ multiplex PCR; TCRdb stores in-frame clones only, minus some. The sample lists about 42,000 clones; 80% to 90% were seen once. The sample belongs to a study of blood T cell repertoires in COVID-19. Study context: Sources were T cells, B-cell-depleted T cells, or PBMCs; the material itself was cDNA or gDNA.

The sequence was obtained from a human donor in a cohort sampled during active COVID-19. Sequencing was done on a sample of peripheral blood.

The CDR3 protein is CATSRARGDRDWGRAFF. The CDR3 DNA is TGTGCCACCAGCAGAGCCCGCGGGGACAGGGATTGGGGAAGAGCTTTCTTT. V is TRBV15 and J is TRBJ1-1; 9 bases match TRBD1. Germline loops: CDR1 LNHNV, CDR2 YYDKDF (reference sequence). This CDR3 has 17 residues. V shed 1 base, J shed 10 bases, and the junction held 16 bases outside the gene matches. Complete variable domain (other parts from reference TRBV15 and TRBJ1-1): DAMVIQNPRYQVTQFGKPVTLSCSQTLNHNVMYWYQQKSSQAPKLLFHYYDKDFNNEADTPDNFQSRRPNTSFCFLDIRSPGLGDTAMYLCATSRARGDRDWGRAFFGQGTRLTVV.